Listed here are 21 T cell receptor beta chains from one sample, sequenced in a study of glioma-infiltrating T cells after dendritic cell vaccination. The time point is: after dendritic cell vaccination, including at tumor progression/relapse. Repertoires were generated with immunoSEQ multiplex PCR, while TCRdb's copy carries only in-frame clones and drops some. The sample contains 50,000 to 70,000 clones, about 79% of which appear only once. Sequencing was performed on blood, taken after dendritic cell vaccination. The receptors stem from a human donor with glioblastoma.

The chain is built from TRBV7-9 and TRBJ1-2, with D unresolved. V was clipped by 4 bases and J by 4 bases, with 10 bases between them. CDR1 and CDR2 (germline): SEHNR, FQNEAQ (reference sequence). The CDR3 loop spans 13 amino acids. The CDR3 reads CASSSPSGYGYTF. The CDR3 coding sequence is TGTGCCAGCAGCTCCCCATCCGGCTATGGCTACACCTTC.

The V and J genes are TRBV5-6 and TRBJ1-6; D gene uncertain. CDR1 is SGHDT, CDR2 YYEEEE, per germline. Trimming pared 6 bases from V and 9 bases from J, leaving 19 bases between. The CDR3 runs to 15 residues. The CDR3, as DNA: TGTGCCAGCACGATTAGTGTCGGGAGATCTTCACCCCTCCACTTT. Translated: CASTISVGRSSPLHF.

The chain is built from TRBV5-6 and TRBJ2-7; D perhaps matches TRBD2 (5 bases). This CDR3 region has 14 residues. Germline CDR1 SGHDT, CDR2 YYEEEE. V lost 2 bases and J 2 bases, leaving 11 bases between the germline ends. Here the CDR3 DNA reads TGTGCCAGCAGCTTTTCCGGGATCCCCTACGAGCAGTACTTC. It specifies CASSFSGIPYEQYF.

The chain employs TRBV27 and TRBJ2-5; a weak D match, TRBD1 (6 bases). The J call could be wrong; TRBJ2-7 is a better fit for the DNA end. CDR1 and CDR2 from the germline V gene are MNHEY and SMNVEV (reference sequence). The CDR3 consists of 15 residues. The CDR3 region has the DNA TGTGCCAGCAGTTTATTAAGAGGGGACAACTACGAGCAGTACTTC. This sequence encodes CASSLLRGDNYEQYF.

The chain carries TRBV2 and TRBJ1-6; 8 bases agree with TRBD1. CDR3 length equals 15 residues. Trimming cost V 1 base and J 6 bases; bases outside gene matches: 2. Germline CDR1 SNHLY, CDR2 FYNNEI. This CDR3 is CASSEDRGFNSPLHF. The CDR3 DNA reads as TGTGCCAGCAGTGAAGACAGGGGGTTTAATTCACCCCTCCACTTT.

V and J are TRBV6-4 and TRBJ1-5; maybe TRBD1 (5 bases). The CDR3 runs to 16 residues. The germline V gene has CDR1 MRHNA and CDR2 SNTAGT. V was clipped by 3 bases and J by 2 bases, with 14 bases between them. The CDR3 sequence: CASSESAGLGNQPQHF. In nucleotides, the CDR3 is TGTGCCAGCAGTGAGTCTGCGGGACTGGGCAATCAGCCCCAGCATTTT.

The V call is TRBV5-1, the J call TRBJ2-5; D may be TRBD2 (6 bases). With 3 bases removed from V and 4 bases from J, the gap between germline ends came to 19 bases. Germline CDR1 reads SGHRS; CDR2 reads YFSETQ. The CDR3 runs to 16 residues. CDR3 sequence reads: CASSSGRDSPGETQYF. The CDR3, as DNA: TGCGCCAGCAGCTCGGGCCGGGACTCCCCAGGAGAGACCCAGTACTTC.

The chain combines TRBV2 with TRBJ2-3, with 10 nucleotides matching TRBD1. V trimming: 4 bases; J trimming: 5 bases; junction bases outside the gene matches: 6. Germline CDR1 reads SNHLY; CDR2 reads FYNNEI. This CDR3 region has 15 residues. CDR3 loop: CASSADRGEGDTQYF. The CDR3 coding sequence is TGTGCCAGCAGTGCGGACAGGGGGGAGGGAGATACGCAGTATTTT. The full variable domain, with the rest looked up from reference TRBV2 and TRBJ2-3, is EPEVTQTPSHQVTQMGQEVILRCVPISNHLYFYWYRQILGQKVEFLVSFYNNEISEKSEIFDDQFSVERPDGSNFTLKIRSTKLEDSAMYFCASSADRGEGDTQYFGPGTRLTVL.

V is TRBV2 and J is TRBJ2-1; 9 bases fit TRBD1. The germline V gene encodes CDR1 SNHLY and CDR2 FYNNEI. With V trimmed by 4 bases and J by 7 bases, 11 bases remained unmatched. This CDR3 has 16 residues. The CDR3 DNA reads as TGTGCCAGCAGTGGGAACAGGGGGCGATCTCTGAATGAGCAGTTCTTC. This translates into CASSGNRGRSLNEQFF.

As DNA, the CDR3 is TGCGCCAGCAGCCAAGATAGGGGGGCAGGGGACTATACGGTGAACACTGAAGCTTTCTTT. It codes for CASSQDRGAGDYTVNTEAFF. V usage is TRBV4-1 and J usage is TRBJ1-1; D is possibly TRBD1 (6 bases). The V gene's germline CDR1 is MGHRA and CDR2 YSYEKL. V was pared by 0 bases and J by 0 bases, with 23 bases between. The CDR3 sequence is 20 residues long.

V gene TRBV19 combines with J gene TRBJ1-1; no clear D. Trimming removed 5 bases at V and 4 bases at J, with 8 bases between. The germline CDR1 and CDR2 sequences are LNHDA and SQIVND (reference sequence). There are 12 residues in the CDR3. CDR3 in DNA: TGTGCCAGTAGTTCGGGTTCCACTGAAGCTTTCTTT. Protein sequence: CASSSGSTEAFF.

The rearrangement uses TRBV30 and TRBJ1-6; 7 positions agree with TRBD1. The CDR3 consists of 12 residues. CDR1 GTSNPN and CDR2 SVGIG come from the germline V gene (reference sequence). CDR3 nucleotides: TGTGGCGCCGGGACAGTGGGTTCACCCCTCCACTTT. It codes for CGAGTVGSPLHF.

The chain uses TRBV19 and TRBJ1-1; D unresolved. CDR1 LNHDA and CDR2 SQIVND come from the germline V gene (reference sequence). Trimming removed 7 bases from V and 2 bases from J, with 5 bases in between. The CDR3 spans 11 residues. For the CDR3, the DNA is TGTGCCAGTATAGTCAACACTGAAGCTTTCTTT. Translation gives CASIVNTEAFF.

This clone was detected only once. V and J are TRBV18 and TRBJ1-2; 7 bases fit TRBD1. V shed 6 bases and J 3 bases; nucleotides not matched to a gene: 13. The CDR3 has 16 amino acids. The germline gives CDR1 KGHSH, CDR2 LQKENI. The CDR3 is CASSRDSPPLYYGYTF. CDR3 bases: TGTGCCAGCTCCCGGGACAGCCCTCCCCTTTACTATGGCTACACCTTC.

The rearrangement uses TRBV28 and TRBJ1-1, with 9 bases identical to TRBD1. Germline V gene data show CDR1 as MDHEN and CDR2 as SYDVKM. V lost 2 bases to trimming and J lost 1 base; unmatched junction nucleotides: 5. This CDR3 region has 16 residues. The CDR3 bases are TGTGCCAGCAGTTTAGGAGGGGGACAGGGGAACACTGAAGCTTTCTTT. Amino acid sequence: CASSLGGGQGNTEAFF.

This sequence joins TRBV7-2 and TRBJ2-1, with a possible D match to TRBD1 (5 bases). The V end was cut by 0 bases, the J end by 15 bases, with 12 bases between. CDR1 is SGHTA, CDR2 FQGNSA, per germline. The CDR3 runs 12 residues. The CDR3, as DNA: TGTGCCAGCAGCTTAGCCAGGGATAATCTGTTCTTC. Its protein product is CASSLARDNLFF. Full variable domain (missing parts from reference TRBV7-2 and TRBJ2-1): GAGVSQSPSNKVTEKGKDVELRCDPISGHTALYWYRQSLGQGLEFLIYFQGNSAPDKSGLPSDRFSAERTGGSVSTLTIQRTQQEDSAVYLCASSLARDNLFFGPGTRLTVL.

This clone was observed a single time. The chain is built from TRBV4-2 and TRBJ2-7, with a weak D call TRBD2 (5 bases). The V end was cut by 0 bases, the J end by 3 bases, with 12 bases between. The CDR3 runs 15 residues. Germline assignment: CDR1 LGHNA and CDR2 YNFKEQ. The DNA of the CDR3 is TGTGCCAGCAGCCAAGAAAAGAGGGTTTTCTACGAGCAGTACTTC. Protein: CASSQEKRVFYEQYF.

This clone was recorded once. The chain uses TRBV30 and TRBJ1-3; D is ambiguous. Germline loops: CDR1 GTSNPN, CDR2 SVGIG (reference sequence). This CDR3 is 13 amino acids long. Trimming stripped 4 bases from V and 2 bases from J, with 9 bases between. The CDR3 loop is CAWTIGAGNTIYF. The CDR3, as DNA: TGTGCCTGGACGATAGGAGCTGGAAACACCATATATTTT.

The chain is built from TRBV11-2 and TRBJ1-2; D remains ambiguous. Trimming took 0 bases from V and 4 from J, leaving 9 bases between them. The CDR3 covers 14 residues. The germline CDR1 and CDR2 sequences are SGHAT and FQNNGV. The CDR3, as DNA: TGTGCCAGCAGCTTAGATTCGGCAGGCTATGGCTACACCTTC. The encoded protein is CASSLDSAGYGYTF.

The table lists this clone with a count of one. This chain connects TRBV9 to TRBJ2-2; the match to TRBD2 covers 7 bases. Germline V gene lookup returns CDR1 SGDLS and CDR2 YYNGEE. This CDR3 has 17 residues. J was trimmed by 0 bases and V by 0 bases; bases with no gene match: 5. The CDR3 DNA follows: TGTGCCAGCAGCGTAGATCCAGCGGGGACGAACACCGGGGAGCTGTTTTTT. Encoded protein: CASSVDPAGTNTGELFF.

J is TRBJ2-1 and V is TRBV11-2; 9 positions match TRBD1. Germline values: CDR1 SGHAT, CDR2 FQNNGV. The ends lost 4 bases at V and 9 bases at J; junction bases unmatched: 7. CDR3 length equals 14 residues. CDR3 in DNA: TGTGCCAGCAGCTCCGGGACAGGGCTCGGTGAGCAGTTCTTC. Its translation: CASSSGTGLGEQFF.